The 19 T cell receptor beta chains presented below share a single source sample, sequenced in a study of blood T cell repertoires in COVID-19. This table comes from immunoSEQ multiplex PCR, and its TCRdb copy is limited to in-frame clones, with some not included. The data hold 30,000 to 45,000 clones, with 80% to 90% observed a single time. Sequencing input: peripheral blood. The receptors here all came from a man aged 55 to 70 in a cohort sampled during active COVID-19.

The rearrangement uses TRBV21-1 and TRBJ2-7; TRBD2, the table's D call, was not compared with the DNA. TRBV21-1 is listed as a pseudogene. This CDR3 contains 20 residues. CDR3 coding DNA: TGTGCCACCCCCCGAGGGGGGAAGCCTGGGCTAGCGGGTATCTCCTACGAGCAGTACTTC. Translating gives CATPRGGKPGLAGISYEQYF.

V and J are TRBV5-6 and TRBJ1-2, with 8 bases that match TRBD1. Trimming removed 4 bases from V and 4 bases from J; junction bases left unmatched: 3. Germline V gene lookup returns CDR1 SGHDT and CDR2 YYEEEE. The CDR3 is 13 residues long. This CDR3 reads CASSDRGSYGYTF. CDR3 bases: TGTGCCAGCAGCGACAGGGGCTCCTATGGCTACACCTTC.

The CDR3 coding sequence is TGTGCCAGCAGTTGGCCTGGGGCCAACGTCCTGACTTTC. This codes for CASSWPGANVLTF. The rearrangement links TRBV27 to TRBJ2-6; the D is unclear. The CDR3 is 13 residues long. Between the trimmed V and J ends, which lost 4 bases and 2 bases, there was a span of 3 bases. Germline loops: CDR1 MNHEY, CDR2 SMNVEV (reference sequence).

The CDR3: CASTERQSNTEAFF. CDR3 nucleotide sequence: TGTGCCAGCACCGAGAGGCAGTCGAACACTGAAGCTTTCTTT. The chain couples TRBV7-9 to TRBJ1-1; no definite D call. The germline V gene has CDR1 SEHNR and CDR2 FQNEAQ (reference sequence). V lost 7 bases, J lost 1 base, and 13 bases lay in between. CDR3 length: 14 residues.

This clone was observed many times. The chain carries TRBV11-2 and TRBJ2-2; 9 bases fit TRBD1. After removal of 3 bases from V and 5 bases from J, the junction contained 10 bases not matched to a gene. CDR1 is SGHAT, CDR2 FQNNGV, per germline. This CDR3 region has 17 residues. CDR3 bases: TGTGCCAGCAGCTTCCCCCGGGACAGGGAGGATACCGGGGAGCTGTTTTTT. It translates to CASSFPRDREDTGELFF.

CDR3 protein: CASSQEGGSNEQFF. Written as DNA, the CDR3 is TGCGCCAGCAGCCAAGAGGGAGGGTCCAATGAGCAGTTCTTC. The chain is built from TRBV4-3 and TRBJ2-1; 7 bases line up with TRBD2. The germline V gene encodes CDR1 LGHNA and CDR2 YSLEER. V lost 0 bases to trimming and J lost 6 bases; unmatched junction nucleotides: 2. The CDR3 runs to 14 residues.

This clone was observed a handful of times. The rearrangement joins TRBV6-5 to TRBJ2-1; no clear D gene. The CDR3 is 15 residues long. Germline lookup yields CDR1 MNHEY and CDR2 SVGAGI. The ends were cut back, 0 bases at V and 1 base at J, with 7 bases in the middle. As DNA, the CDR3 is TGTGCCAGCAGTTACTCTGCTAGTTCCTACAATGAGCAGTTCTTC. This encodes CASSYSASSYNEQFF.

Here the CDR3 DNA reads TGTGCCAGTAGTACGCGACAGGGGGTGAACACTGAAGCTTTCTTT. Amino acids: CASSTRQGVNTEAFF. The chain carries TRBV19 and TRBJ1-1; 9 bases agree with TRBD1. CDR3 size: 15 residues. The V gene's germline CDR1 is LNHDA and CDR2 SQIVND (reference sequence). The ends lost 4 bases at V and 0 bases at J; junction bases unmatched: 3. Variable domain in full (rest from reference TRBV19 and TRBJ1-1): DGGITQSPKYLFRKEGQNVTLSCEQNLNHDAMYWYRQDPGQGLRLIYYSQIVNDFQKGDIAEGYSVSREKKESFPLTVTSAQKNPTAFYLCASSTRQGVNTEAFFGQGTRLTVV.

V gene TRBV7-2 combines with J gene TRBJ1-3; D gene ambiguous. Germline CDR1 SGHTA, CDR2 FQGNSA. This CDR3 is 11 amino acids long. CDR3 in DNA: TGTCGAGGGTTCAGAGGAAACACCATATATTTT. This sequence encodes CRGFRGNTIYF.

The CDR3 sequence is CASSPPGGAGASYNEQFF. DNA of the CDR3: TGTGCCAGCAGCCCCCCCGGGGGAGCCGGTGCCTCCTACAATGAGCAGTTCTTC. V gene TRBV7-9 combines with J gene TRBJ2-1, with D possibly TRBD2 on 6 matching bases. In germline, CDR1 is SEHNR, CDR2 FQNEAQ (reference sequence). The ends were cut back, 5 bases at V and 0 bases at J, with 20 bases in the middle. CDR3 length: 18 amino acids. Filled out from reference TRBV7-9 and TRBJ2-1, the complete variable domain reads DTGVSQNPRHKITKRGQNVTFRCDPISEHNRLYWYRQTLGQGPEFLTYFQNEAQLEKSRLLSDRFSAERPKGSFSTLEIQRTEQGDSAMYLCASSPPGGAGASYNEQFFGPGTRLTVL.

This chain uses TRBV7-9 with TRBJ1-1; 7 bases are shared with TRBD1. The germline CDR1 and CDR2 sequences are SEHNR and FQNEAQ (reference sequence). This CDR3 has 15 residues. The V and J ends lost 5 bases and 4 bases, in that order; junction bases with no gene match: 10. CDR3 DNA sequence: TGTGCCAGCAGCCAGGAAAACAGGGGTAGCACTGAAGCTTTCTTT. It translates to CASSQENRGSTEAFF.

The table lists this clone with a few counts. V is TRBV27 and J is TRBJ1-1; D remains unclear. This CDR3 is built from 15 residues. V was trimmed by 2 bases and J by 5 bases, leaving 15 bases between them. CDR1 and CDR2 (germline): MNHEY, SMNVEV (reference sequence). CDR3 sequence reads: CASSLSPGLRTEAFF. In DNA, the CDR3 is TGTGCCAGCAGTTTAAGTCCGGGGTTGCGGACTGAAGCTTTCTTT.

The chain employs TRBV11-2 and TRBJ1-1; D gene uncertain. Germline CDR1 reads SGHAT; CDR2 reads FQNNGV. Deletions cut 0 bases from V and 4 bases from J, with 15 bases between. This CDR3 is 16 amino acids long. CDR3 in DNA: TGTGCCAGCAGCTTAGATCGCCCACAGATGTTCACTGAAGCTTTCTTT. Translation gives CASSLDRPQMFTEAFF.

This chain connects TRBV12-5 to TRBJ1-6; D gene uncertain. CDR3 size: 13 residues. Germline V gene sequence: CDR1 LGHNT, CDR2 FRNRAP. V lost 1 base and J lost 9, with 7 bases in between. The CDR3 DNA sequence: TGTGCTAGTGGTTTGGGAGGAGGTTCACCCCTCCACTTT. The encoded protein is CASGLGGGSPLHF.

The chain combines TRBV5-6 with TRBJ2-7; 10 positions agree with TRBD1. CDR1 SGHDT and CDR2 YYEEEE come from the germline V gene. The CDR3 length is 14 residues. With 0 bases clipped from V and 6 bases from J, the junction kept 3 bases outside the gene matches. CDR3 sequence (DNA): TGTGCCAGCAGCTTGGGACAGGGGGCAAGCGAGCAGTACTTC. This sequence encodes CASSLGQGASEQYF.

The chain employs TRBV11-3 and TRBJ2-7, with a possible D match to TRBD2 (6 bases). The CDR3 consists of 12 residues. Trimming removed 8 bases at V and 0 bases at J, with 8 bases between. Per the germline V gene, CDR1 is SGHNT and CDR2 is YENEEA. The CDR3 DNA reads TGTGCCAGCCGGGGGAGCTCCTACGAGCAGTACTTC. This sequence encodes CASRGSSYEQYF.

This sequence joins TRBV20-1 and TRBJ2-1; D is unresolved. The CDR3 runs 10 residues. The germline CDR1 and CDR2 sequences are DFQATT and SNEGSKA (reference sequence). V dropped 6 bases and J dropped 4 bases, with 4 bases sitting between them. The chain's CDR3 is CSAPYNEQFF. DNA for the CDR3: TGCAGTGCCCCTTACAATGAGCAGTTCTTC.

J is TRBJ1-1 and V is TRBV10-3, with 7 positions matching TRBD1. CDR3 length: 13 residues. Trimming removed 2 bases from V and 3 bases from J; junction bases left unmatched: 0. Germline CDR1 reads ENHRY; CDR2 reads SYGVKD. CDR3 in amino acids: CAISEDRDTEAFF. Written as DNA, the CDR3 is TGTGCCATCAGTGAGGACAGGGACACTGAAGCTTTCTTT.

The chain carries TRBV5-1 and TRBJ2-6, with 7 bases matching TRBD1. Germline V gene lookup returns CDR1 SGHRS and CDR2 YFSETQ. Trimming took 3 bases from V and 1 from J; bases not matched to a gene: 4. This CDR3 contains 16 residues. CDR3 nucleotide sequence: TGCGCCAGCAGCTACCGGACAGGTTCTGGGGCCAACGTCCTGACTTTC. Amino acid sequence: CASSYRTGSGANVLTF.